Listed below are T cell receptor beta chains from one sample, sequenced in a study of blood T cell repertoires in COVID-19. Sequencing was performed with immunoSEQ multiplex PCR; in TCRdb, only in-frame clones are kept and a portion is missing. Among 300,000 to 450,000 clones listed, more than 75% were seen once. The material sequenced was PBMCs or T cells enriched from blood (not recorded which). The receptor source for this set is a man aged 35 to 55 in a cohort exposed to, infected with or recovered from COVID-19 (not recorded which). Both conserved end residues are part of each CDR3. Each record gives: J gene, D gene, CDR3 length, clone size, V gene, CDR3 protein. The D gene is left open where the match is weak. Not all rows give a size; the values are once, few, many and, for expanded clones, a class.

TRBJ1-1	-	14	-	TRBV5-1	CASSSGQPNTEAFF
TRBJ2-2	-	14	few	TRBV5-6	CASSLMGGIGELFF
TRBJ1-4	-	14	-	TRBV7-6	CASSPKGANEKLFF
TRBJ1-1	-	14	-	TRBV4-2	CASSRTDMNTEAFF
TRBJ2-1	TRBD2	14	-	TRBV29-1	CSAEPGLAGREQFF
TRBJ2-7	-	16	-	TRBV5-4	CASSFGALTLPYEQYF
TRBJ1-6	-	13	-	TRBV5-4	CASGGARNSPLHF
TRBJ2-7	TRBD2	16	-	TRBV2	CASSEMRLAGVREQYF
TRBJ1-5	-	16	-	TRBV27	CASRPKQGVRNQPQHF
TRBJ1-2	TRBD1	15	-	TRBV6-1	CASSEGRRTGSGYTF
TRBJ2-3	TRBD2	15	-	TRBV18	CASSPLAGDSDTQYF
TRBJ2-3	TRBD1	15	-	TRBV30	CAWSVGDRVTDTQYF
TRBJ2-3	-	15	-	TRBV5-1	CASSFTGSSTDTQYF
TRBJ2-1	TRBD2	19	-	TRBV19	CASSIDTPLLAGGRNEQFF
TRBJ1-1	TRBD1	14	-	TRBV5-4	CASYTDRGRTEAFF
TRBJ2-6	TRBD1	17	-	TRBV9	CASSVAQGGNGANVLTF
TRBJ1-1	-	15	-	TRBV6-6	CASSYGGGGNTEAFF
TRBJ1-6	TRBD1	19	-	TRBV18	CASSPTAAGQGGNNSPLHF
TRBJ1-2	TRBD1	14	once	TRBV18	CASSKGQGSYGYTF
TRBJ1-4	-	12	many	TRBV19	CASKRKNEKLFF
TRBJ2-3	TRBD1	14	-	TRBV2	CASSGQGETDTQYF
TRBJ2-1	TRBD2	16	-	TRBV4-1	CASSQDPLAGDNEQFF
TRBJ2-3	TRBD1	15	-	TRBV11-2	CARPADREGTDTQYF
TRBJ2-1	-	15	-	TRBV24-1	CATSGRESYVDEQFF